These 25 T cell receptor beta chains were all obtained from the same sample, sequenced in a study of response to subunit inactivated influenza vaccine. Using its own MiXCR run on the RT-PCR reads, TCRdb lists one record per CDR3 protein. The sample has roughly 500,000 distinct CDR3 sequences; about 15% are singletons. This material consisted of CD4+ T cells sorted from PBMCs, taken less than 30 months after vaccination. The receptor set was obtained from a man in his fifties or sixties who received an inactivated influenza vaccine.

In its sample, this clonotype was seen many times. The chain joins TRBV20-1 to TRBJ2-1; D might be TRBD1 (6 bases). CDR1 DFQATT and CDR2 SNEGSKA come from the germline V gene (reference sequence). CDR3 size: 14 residues. V lost 6 bases to trimming and J lost 7 bases, with 19 bases between them. CDR3 protein: CSAVERQVRNEQFF. The DNA for the CDR3 is TGCAGTGCAGTCGAGCGACAGGTCCGGAATGAGCAGTTCTTC.

The chain has TRBV20-1 and TRBJ2-1, with 10 bases that match TRBD1. V shed 3 bases and J 3 bases; nucleotides not matched to a gene: 5. The CDR3 totals 15 residues. CDR1 and CDR2 (germline): DFQATT, SNEGSKA (reference sequence). CDR3 sequence reads: CSASAGTGVYNEQFF. The DNA for the CDR3 is TGCAGTGCTAGTGCTGGGACAGGGGTCTACAATGAGCAGTTCTTC.

The gene calls are TRBV10-3 and TRBJ2-7; 7 nucleotides align to TRBD2. V trimming: 6 bases; J trimming: 0 bases; junction bases outside the gene matches: 11. Germline CDR1 and CDR2: ENHRY and SYGVKD. The CDR3 loop spans 16 amino acids. This CDR3 reads CAIRDPWGGNSYEQYF. In DNA, the CDR3 is TGTGCCATCAGGGACCCATGGGGGGGGAACTCCTACGAGCAGTACTTC.

The chain employs TRBV7-7 and TRBJ2-5, with unresolved D. The germline V gene has CDR1 SSHAT and CDR2 FNYEAQ (reference sequence). V shed 3 bases and J shed 7 bases, with 21 bases lying between them. The CDR3 runs 16 residues. The CDR3 sequence: CASSLDIAFTGWTQYF. Written as DNA, the CDR3 is TGTGCCAGCAGCTTGGATATAGCCTTCACCGGATGGACCCAGTACTTC.

The J gene is TRBJ1-6, the V gene TRBV30; weak D call: TRBD1 (5 bases). The CDR3 is 16 amino acids. From germline, CDR1 is GTSNPN and CDR2 SVGIG (reference sequence). The V end was cut by 3 bases, the J end by 5 bases, with 17 bases between. DNA for the CDR3: TGTGCCTGGAGCCTCAGTTCAGGGACGAATAATTCACCCCTCCACTTT. It codes for CAWSLSSGTNNSPLHF.

This clonotype was detected ten times or more. This chain joins TRBV5-6 and TRBJ1-1, with TRBD1 identical over 8 bases. V gave up 4 bases and J gave up 1 base; unmatched junction bases: 12. CDR3 length: 17 residues. Germline CDR1 is SGHDT and CDR2 is YYEEEE. The CDR3: CASSPLQVGTGNTEAFF. The CDR3 DNA follows: TGTGCCAGCAGCCCATTACAGGTGGGGACAGGGAACACTGAAGCTTTCTTT.

This clonotype was detected only a few times. The V call is TRBV3-1, the J call TRBJ1-6; D gene ambiguous. The CDR3 length is 13 residues. In germline, CDR1 is LGHDT, CDR2 YNNKEL (reference sequence). With 5 bases removed from V and 7 bases from J, the gap between germline ends came to 9 bases. The CDR3 is CASSGRYNSPLHF. Written as DNA, the CDR3 is TGTGCCAGCAGCGGACGTTACAATTCACCCCTCCACTTT. Drawing the rest from reference TRBV3-1 and TRBJ1-6, the complete variable domain is DTAVSQTPKYLVTQMGNDKSIKCEQNLGHDTMYWYKQDSKKFLKIMFSYNNKELIINETVPNRFSPKSPDKAHLNLHINSLELGDSAVYFCASSGRYNSPLHFGNGTRLTVT.

This clonotype came up a few times. The rearrangement joins TRBV6-2 or TRBV6-3 to TRBJ2-5; D is perhaps TRBD2 (6 bases). CDR1 MNHEY and CDR2 SVGEGT come from the germline V gene. The V end lost 8 bases, the J end lost 1 base, and 17 bases lay between the germline ends. CDR3 length equals 15 residues. CDR3 protein: CASSFSGTAQETQYF. CDR3 DNA: TGTGCCAGCTCTTTTTCCGGGACTGCCCAAGAGACCCAGTACTTC.

The table lists this clonotype with a few counts. J is TRBJ2-7 and V is TRBV7-2, with 8 bases aligning to TRBD1. Germline V gives CDR1 SGHTA, CDR2 FQGNSA. The V and J ends lost 6 bases and 7 bases, in that order; junction bases with no gene match: 5. The CDR3 sequence is 12 residues long. CDR3 amino acids: CASRFDRGEQYF. The CDR3, as DNA: TGTGCCAGCAGGTTTGACAGGGGAGAGCAGTACTTC.

The J gene is TRBJ1-4, the V gene TRBV15; D not certain. The CDR3 has 15 residues. V was pared by 0 bases and J by 7 bases, with 12 bases between. Germline V gives CDR1 LNHNV, CDR2 YYDKDF (reference sequence). The CDR3 bases are TGTGCCACCAGCAGAGATCTGGGCCCAGGTGAAAAACTGTTTTTT. This encodes CATSRDLGPGEKLFF.

This chain uses TRBV5-6 with TRBJ2-2; D gene ambiguous. Germline V gives CDR1 SGHDT, CDR2 YYEEEE. The V end was cut by 1 base, the J end by 7 bases, with 5 bases between. CDR3 size: 12 residues. The DNA for the CDR3 is TGTGCCAGCAGCTTGACGCTCGGGGAGCTGTTTTTT. Translated, it gives CASSLTLGELFF.

V and J are TRBV12-3 or TRBV12-4 and TRBJ1-1, with no clear D. This CDR3 has 11 residues. V lost 5 bases, J lost 6 bases, and 7 bases lay in between. This CDR3 reads CASSPGAEAFF. DNA of the CDR3: TGTGCCAGCAGTCCCGGGGCTGAAGCTTTCTTT.

This clonotype occurred a few times. This sequence joins TRBV5-1 and TRBJ2-7; 9 bases align to TRBD1. The CDR3 runs to 15 residues. Germline CDR1 SGHRS, CDR2 YFSETQ. With V trimmed by 3 bases and J by 4 bases, 8 bases remained unmatched. CDR3 bases: TGCGCCAGCAGCTCGCAAGGGACAGGGACTTACGAGCAGTACTTC. Protein: CASSSQGTGTYEQYF.

This clonotype was picked up a small number of times. The chain combines TRBV29-1 with TRBJ2-5; D is ambiguous. Germline assignment: CDR1 SQVTM and CDR2 ANQGSEA. The CDR3 totals 11 residues. Between the trimmed V and J ends, which lost 4 bases and 4 bases, there was a span of 7 bases. CDR3 residues: CSVVAGETQYF. For the CDR3, the DNA is TGCAGCGTTGTGGCAGGAGAGACCCAGTACTTC.

This clonotype was observed a few times. The V and J genes are TRBV10-3 and TRBJ2-7; D is possibly TRBD2 (6 bases). Trimming left V 4 bases short and J 6 bases short, with 19 bases between. The CDR3 is 15 amino acids. Germline V gives CDR1 ENHRY, CDR2 SYGVKD. Here the CDR3 DNA reads TGTGCCATCAGTGGGTCGGGACGGACTAATCCCGAGCAGTACTTC. Its protein product is CAISGSGRTNPEQYF.

The sample holds a few counts of this clonotype. The chain combines TRBV20-1 with TRBJ2-7; 8 positions match TRBD1. There are 14 residues in the CDR3. Germline V gives CDR1 DFQATT, CDR2 SNEGSKA (reference sequence). Trimming removed 2 bases from V and 3 bases from J; junction bases left unmatched: 6. The CDR3 DNA is TGCAGTGCTAGACCCGGGACAGGAGTCTACGAGCAGTACTTC. It yields the protein CSARPGTGVYEQYF.

CDR3 sequence (DNA): TGCGCCAGCAGCCCGTGGACTAGCGGGACCTACACAGATACGCAGTATTTT. It codes for CASSPWTSGTYTDTQYF. The chain combines TRBV5-1 with TRBJ2-3; the match to TRBD2 covers 12 bases. The junction had 8 bases not matched to a gene; V was cut back by 4 bases and J by 2 bases. Germline CDR1 reads SGHRS; CDR2 reads YFSETQ. CDR3 length equals 17 residues.

The chain links TRBV4-1 to TRBJ2-5; D remains unclear. The germline V gene encodes CDR1 MGHRA and CDR2 YSYEKL. V was clipped by 6 bases and J by 0 bases, with 11 bases between them. CDR3 length: 14 residues. The CDR3 sequence is CASSQTPDQETQYF. The CDR3, as DNA: TGCGCCAGCAGTCAGACCCCCGACCAAGAGACCCAGTACTTC.

This clonotype was seen many times. The chain employs TRBV7-9 and TRBJ1-4; the match to TRBD1 covers 7 bases. Germline lookup yields CDR1 SEHNR and CDR2 FQNEAQ (reference sequence). The CDR3 consists of 17 residues. The trim removed 3 bases at V and 0 bases at J, leaving 7 bases unmatched. CDR3 region: CASSLAPGGATNEKLFF. Here the CDR3 DNA reads TGTGCCAGCAGCTTGGCCCCAGGGGGTGCAACTAATGAAAAACTGTTTTTT.

This clonotype was recorded a few times. The rearrangement uses TRBV20-1 and TRBJ2-1; TRBD1 agrees at 8 bases. Germline-derived CDR1 and CDR2 are DFQATT and SNEGSKA (reference sequence). V trimming: 3 bases; J trimming: 5 bases; junction bases outside the gene matches: 9. CDR3 length equals 15 residues. The CDR3 sequence: CSASGRTGTDNEQFF. The CDR3 DNA reads as TGCAGTGCTAGTGGAAGGACAGGGACCGACAATGAGCAGTTCTTC.

V is TRBV10-3 and J is TRBJ2-5; TRBD1 matches at 10 bases. Germline CDR1 reads ENHRY; CDR2 reads SYGVKD. The trim removed 10 bases at V and 1 base at J, leaving 3 bases unmatched. This CDR3 has 13 amino acids. Here the CDR3 reads CATRTGGQETQYF. The CDR3 DNA sequence: TGTGCCACCCGGACAGGGGGCCAAGAGACCCAGTACTTC.

The chain uses TRBV7-2 and TRBJ1-1; 9 bases agree with TRBD1. The CDR3 is 15 residues long. Losses at the gene ends were 5 bases for V and 5 bases for J; bases not matched to a gene: 9. Germline V gene sequence: CDR1 SGHTA, CDR2 FQGNSA. CDR3 sequence reads: CASSLMTGGRTEAFF. The CDR3 DNA reads TGTGCCAGCAGCCTCATGACAGGGGGAAGAACTGAAGCTTTCTTT. Complete variable domain (other parts from reference TRBV7-2 and TRBJ1-1): GAGVSQSPSNKVTEKGKDVELRCDPISGHTALYWYRQSLGQGLEFLIYFQGNSAPDKSGLPSDRFSAERTGGSVSTLTIQRTQQEDSAVYLCASSLMTGGRTEAFFGQGTRLTVV.

The rearrangement joins TRBV5-1 to TRBJ1-2; 9 bases align to TRBD1. Germline V gives CDR1 SGHRS, CDR2 YFSETQ. The ends lost 0 bases at V and 10 bases at J; junction bases unmatched: 4. This CDR3 has 13 residues. The CDR3 is CASSLGDRDVYTF. The CDR3, as DNA: TGCGCCAGCAGCTTGGGGGACAGGGACGTCTACACCTTC.

This clonotype came up a few times. The rearrangement uses TRBV4-2 and TRBJ2-2; D gene unclear. Trimming removed 7 bases from V and 7 bases from J, with 16 bases in between. CDR1 and CDR2 from the germline V gene are LGHNA and YNFKEQ. The CDR3 has 14 residues. CDR3 nucleotides: TGTGCCAGCACCCGGACGGGCCGTGGCGGGGAGCTGTTTTTT. Protein product: CASTRTGRGGELFF.

This chain links TRBV20-1 with TRBJ2-7; D uncertain. V was cut by 3 bases and J by 0 bases, with 12 bases left in between. This CDR3 contains 14 residues. Germline assignment: CDR1 DFQATT and CDR2 SNEGSKA (reference sequence). Written as DNA, the CDR3 is TGCAGTGCTAGTTGGGGTCGGTACTCCTACGAGCAGTACTTC. It yields the protein CSASWGRYSYEQYF.